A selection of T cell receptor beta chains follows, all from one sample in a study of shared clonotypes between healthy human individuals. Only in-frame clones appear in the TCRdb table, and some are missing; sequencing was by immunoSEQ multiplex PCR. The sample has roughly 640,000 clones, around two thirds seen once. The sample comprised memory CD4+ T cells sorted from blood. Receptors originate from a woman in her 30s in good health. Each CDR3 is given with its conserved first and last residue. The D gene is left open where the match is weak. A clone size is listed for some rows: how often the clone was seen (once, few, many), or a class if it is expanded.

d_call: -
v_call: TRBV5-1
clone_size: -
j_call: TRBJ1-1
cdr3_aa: CASSLEGGNTEAFF
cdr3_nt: TGCGCCAGCAGTCTCGAGGGGGGTAACACTGAAGCTTTCTTT

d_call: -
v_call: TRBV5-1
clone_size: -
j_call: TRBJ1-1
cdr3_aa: CASTNAGNEAFF
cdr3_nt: TGCGCCAGCACCAACGCGGGCAATGAAGCTTTCTTT

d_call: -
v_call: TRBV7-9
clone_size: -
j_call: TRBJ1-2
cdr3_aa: CASSPDSVYGYTF
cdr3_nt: TGTGCCAGCAGTCCCGACAGCGTCTATGGCTACACCTTC

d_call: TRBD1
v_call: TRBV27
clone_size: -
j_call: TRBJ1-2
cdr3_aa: CASSSIRAGTGGGYTF
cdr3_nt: TGTGCCAGCAGTTCAATCAGAGCCGGGACAGGGGGTGGCTACACCTTC

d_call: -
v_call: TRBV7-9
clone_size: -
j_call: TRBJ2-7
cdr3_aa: CASSFGQVEEQYF
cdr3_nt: TGTGCCAGCAGCTTTGGTCAGGTGGAAGAGCAGTACTTC

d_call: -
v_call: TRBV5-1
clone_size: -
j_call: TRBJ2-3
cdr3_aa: CASSLALGHTDTQYF
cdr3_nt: TGCGCCAGCAGCTTGGCCCTAGGGCACACAGATACGCAGTATTTT

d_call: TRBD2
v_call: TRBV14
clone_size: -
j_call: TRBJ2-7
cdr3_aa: CASSRGLAGTYEQYF
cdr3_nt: TGTGCCAGCAGCCGAGGACTAGCGGGAACCTACGAGCAGTACTTC

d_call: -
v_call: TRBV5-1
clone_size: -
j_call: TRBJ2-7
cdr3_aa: CASSPSSSASSYEQYF
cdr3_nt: TGCGCCAGCAGCCCCAGTTCGAGCGCGAGCTCCTACGAGCAGTACTTC

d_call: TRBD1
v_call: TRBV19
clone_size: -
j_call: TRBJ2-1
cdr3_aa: CASRDGQATVEQFF
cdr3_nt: TGTGCCAGTAGGGACGGACAGGCGACGGTTGAGCAGTTCTTC

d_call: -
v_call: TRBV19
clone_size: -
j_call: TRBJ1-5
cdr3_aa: CASSYQGNQPQHF
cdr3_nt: TGTGCCAGTAGTTACCAGGGGAATCAGCCCCAGCATTTT

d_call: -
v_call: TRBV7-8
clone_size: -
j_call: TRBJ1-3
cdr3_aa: CASSPRWVGAGNTIYF
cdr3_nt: TGTGCCAGCAGCCCGAGATGGGTAGGGGCTGGAAACACCATATATTTT

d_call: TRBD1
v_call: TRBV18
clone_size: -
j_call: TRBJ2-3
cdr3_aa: CASSRPGQVGNTQYF
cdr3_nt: TGTGCCAGCTCACGGCCGGGACAGGTGGGGAATACGCAGTATTTT

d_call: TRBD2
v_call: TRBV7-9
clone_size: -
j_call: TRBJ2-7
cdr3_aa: CASRKGLAGVGEQYF
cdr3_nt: TGTGCCAGCAGAAAAGGACTAGCGGGAGTAGGCGAGCAGTACTTC

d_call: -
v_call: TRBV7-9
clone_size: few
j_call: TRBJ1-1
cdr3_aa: CASSPTGSKAFF
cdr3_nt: TGTGCCAGCAGCCCCACAGGGTCGAAAGCTTTCTTT

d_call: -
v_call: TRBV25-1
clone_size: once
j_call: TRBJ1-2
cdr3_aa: CASSVGGVGESYGYTF
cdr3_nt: TGTGCCAGCAGTGTAGGGGGGGTCGGAGAGAGTTATGGCTACACCTTC

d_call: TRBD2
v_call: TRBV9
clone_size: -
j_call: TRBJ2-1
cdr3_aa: CASSISGSGEDEQFF
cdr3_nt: TGTGCCAGCAGCATTAGCGGGAGCGGGGAAGATGAGCAGTTCTTC

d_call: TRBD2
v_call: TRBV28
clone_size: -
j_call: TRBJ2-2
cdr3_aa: CASSGPSGRATGELFF
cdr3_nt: TGTGCCAGCAGTGGGCCGAGCGGGAGAGCCACCGGGGAGCTGTTTTTT

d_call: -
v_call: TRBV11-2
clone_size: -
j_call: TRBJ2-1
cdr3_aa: CASSGLGHEQFF
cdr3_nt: TGTGCCAGCAGCGGACTTGGTCATGAGCAGTTCTTC

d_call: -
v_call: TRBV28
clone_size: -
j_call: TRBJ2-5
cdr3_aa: CASRFGLTINQETQYF
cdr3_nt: TGTGCCAGCAGATTCGGACTGACGATAAACCAAGAGACCCAGTACTTC

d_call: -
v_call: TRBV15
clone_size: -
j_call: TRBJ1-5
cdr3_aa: CATSTEPYQPQHF
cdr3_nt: TGTGCCACCAGCACAGAACCTTATCAGCCCCAGCATTTT

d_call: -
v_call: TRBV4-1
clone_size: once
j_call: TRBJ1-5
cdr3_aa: CASSQDPQLASNQPQHF
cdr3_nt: TGCGCCAGCAGCCAAGATCCTCAACTGGCTAGCAATCAGCCCCAGCATTTT

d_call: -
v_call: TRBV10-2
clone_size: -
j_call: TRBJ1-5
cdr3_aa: CASSESGGGSNQPQHF
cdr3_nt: TGCGCCAGCAGTGAGTCGGGGGGGGGTAGCAATCAGCCCCAGCATTTT

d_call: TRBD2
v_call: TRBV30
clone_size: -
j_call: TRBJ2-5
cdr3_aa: CAWSTVPDVGGEQYF
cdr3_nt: TGTGCCTGGAGTACCGTACCGGACGTGGGAGGGGAGCAGTACTTC

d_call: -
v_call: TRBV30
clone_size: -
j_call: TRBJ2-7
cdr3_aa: CAWSVRDSSSYEQYF
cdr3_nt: TGTGCCTGGAGTGTACGGGACTCCAGCTCCTACGAGCAGTACTTC

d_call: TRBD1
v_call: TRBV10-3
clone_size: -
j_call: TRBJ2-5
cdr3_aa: CAISEPGTGRLETQYF
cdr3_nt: TGTGCCATCAGTGAGCCCGGGACAGGGCGTTTGGAGACCCAGTACTTC

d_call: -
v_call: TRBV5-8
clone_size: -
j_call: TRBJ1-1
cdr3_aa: CASSLTEMNTEAFF
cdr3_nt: TGTGCCAGCAGCTTGACAGAGATGAACACTGAAGCTTTCTTT

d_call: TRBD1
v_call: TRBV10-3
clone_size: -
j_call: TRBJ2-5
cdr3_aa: CAISEPGQGAVQETQYF
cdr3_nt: TGTGCCATCAGTGAGCCGGGACAGGGGGCAGTCCAAGAGACCCAGTACTTC

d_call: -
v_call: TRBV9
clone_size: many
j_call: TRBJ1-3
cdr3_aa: CASSVTDRSGNTIYF
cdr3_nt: TGTGCCAGCAGCGTAACTGACCGCTCTGGAAACACCATATATTTT

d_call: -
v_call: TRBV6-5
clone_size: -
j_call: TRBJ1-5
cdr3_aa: CASSRYRDQPQHF
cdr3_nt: TGTGCCAGCAGTCGCTACAGGGATCAGCCCCAGCATTTT

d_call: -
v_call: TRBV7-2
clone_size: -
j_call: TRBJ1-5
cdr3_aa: CASSLDSRRSPQHF
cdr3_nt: TGTGCCAGCAGCTTAGACAGCCGACGGTCGCCCCAGCATTTT

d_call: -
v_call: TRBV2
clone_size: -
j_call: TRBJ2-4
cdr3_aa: CASSEREAKNIQYF
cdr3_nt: TGTGCCAGCAGTGAAAGGGAAGCCAAAAACATTCAGTACTTC

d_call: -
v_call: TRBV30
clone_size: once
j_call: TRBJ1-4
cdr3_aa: CAWSVRGRGGEKLFF
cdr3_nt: TGTGCCTGGAGCGTAAGAGGGAGGGGTGGTGAAAAACTGTTTTTT

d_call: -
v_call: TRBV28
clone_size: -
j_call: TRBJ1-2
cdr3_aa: CASSIGTSYGYTF
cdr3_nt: TGTGCCAGCAGTATCGGGACGAGCTATGGCTACACCTTC